The 30 T cell receptor beta chains in this list originate from one sample, sequenced in a study of blood T cell repertoires in COVID-19. Sequenced by immunoSEQ multiplex PCR; TCRdb stores in-frame clones only, minus some. This sample has more than 300,000 clones, with 85% to 90% found just once. Material for sequencing was peripheral blood. The source is a woman aged 40 to 50 with COVID-19, enrolled during active disease.

The chain uses TRBV7-3 and TRBJ2-3, with TRBD2 matching 9 bases. Germline V gene data show CDR1 as SGHTA and CDR2 as FQGTGA. The CDR3 has 17 residues. J was trimmed by 2 bases and V by 0 bases; bases with no gene match: 6. CDR3 sequence: CASSLTTLAGITDTQYF. CDR3 nucleotides: TGTGCCAGCAGCTTAACTACTCTAGCGGGGATCACAGATACGCAGTATTTT. The full variable domain, in which reference TRBV7-3 and TRBJ2-3 provide the parts outside the CDR3, is GAGVSQTPSNKVTEKGKYVELRCDPISGHTALYWYRQSLGQGPEFLIYFQGTGAADDSGLPNDRFFAVRPEGSVSTLKIQRTERGDSAVYLCASSLTTLAGITDTQYFGPGTRLTVL.

The chain recombines TRBV6-2 or TRBV6-3 with TRBJ2-5; maybe TRBD2 (5 bases). This CDR3 spans 14 amino acids. Trimming removed 2 bases at V and 4 bases at J, with 11 bases between. Germline V lookup: CDR1 MNHEY, CDR2 SVGEGT. Here the CDR3 reads CASSYPSLRETQYF. DNA of the CDR3: TGTGCCAGCAGTTACCCTAGCTTGCGAGAGACCCAGTACTTC.

V and J are TRBV7-2 and TRBJ2-5, with D possibly TRBD1 on 6 matching bases. The CDR3 covers 15 residues. Trimming took off 6 bases at V and 5 bases at J, with 19 bases between the two ends. The V gene's germline CDR1 is SGHTA and CDR2 FQGNSA. The CDR3 loop is CASSPTGLLGETQYF. CDR3 DNA: TGTGCCAGCAGTCCCACAGGGTTATTGGGGGAGACCCAGTACTTC.

The rearrangement joins TRBV7-2 to TRBJ2-1; TRBD2 matches 7 bases. V dropped 5 bases and J dropped 8; count of bases not matched to a gene: 18. CDR3 length equals 17 residues. Germline-derived CDR1 and CDR2 are SGHTA and FQGNSA. CDR3 coding DNA: TGTGCCAGCAGCACTATGCCAGGGATGGCGGGAGCGTATGAGCAGTTCTTC. Its protein product is CASSTMPGMAGAYEQFF.

The chain has TRBV6-6 and TRBJ1-1; TRBD1 aligns across 8 bases. This CDR3 has 16 amino acids. Germline V gene data show CDR1 as MNHNY and CDR2 as SVGAGI (reference sequence). The V segment lost 2 bases and the J segment 5 bases; nucleotides outside the gene matches: 10. CDR3 region: CASSYPETGGGTEAFF. The CDR3 DNA follows: TGTGCCAGCAGTTACCCGGAAACAGGGGGAGGAACTGAAGCTTTCTTT.

The genes are TRBV30 and TRBJ2-3, with 8 bases aligning to TRBD2. V shed 4 bases, J shed 3 bases, and the junction held 9 bases outside the gene matches. The length of the CDR3 is 15 residues. Germline V gene data show CDR1 as GTSNPN and CDR2 as SVGIG (reference sequence). In nucleotides, the CDR3 is TGTGCCTGGACAGAGGGACTAGTAGGTACAGATACGCAGTATTTT. Translated: CAWTEGLVGTDTQYF. The full variable domain, rest sourced from reference TRBV30 and TRBJ2-3, is SQTIHQWPATLVQPVGSPLSLECTVEGTSNPNLYWYRQAAGRGLQLLFYSVGIGQISSEVPQNLSASRPQDRQFILSSKKLLLSDSGFYLCAWTEGLVGTDTQYFGPGTRLTVL.

This chain uses TRBV5-5 with TRBJ1-6; D may be TRBD1 (5 bases). Germline values: CDR1 SGHKS, CDR2 YYEKEE (reference sequence). V was clipped by 4 bases and J by 7 bases, with 24 bases between them. There are 18 residues in the CDR3. In nucleotides, the CDR3 is TGTGCCAGCAGCATCCATCATGGGGCAGGGATAGAGAATTCACCCCTCCACTTT. Amino acid sequence: CASSIHHGAGIENSPLHF. The full variable domain, with the rest looked up from reference TRBV5-5 and TRBJ1-6, is DAGVTQSPTHLIKTRGQQVTLRCSPISGHKSVSWYQQVLGQGPQFIFQYYEKEERGRGNFPDRFSARQFPNYSSELNVNALLLGDSALYLCASSIHHGAGIENSPLHFGNGTRLTVT.

The rearrangement joins TRBV11-2 to TRBJ2-7, with D uncertain. The CDR3 runs to 12 residues. The V end was cut by 1 base, the J end by 11 bases, with 12 bases between. Germline lookup yields CDR1 SGHAT and CDR2 FQNNGV. The CDR3 DNA follows: TGTGCCAGCAGCTTAGGTGGAGCCTCCGAGTACTTC. Translated: CASSLGGASEYF. Full variable domain (missing parts from reference TRBV11-2 and TRBJ2-7): EAGVAQSPRYKIIEKRQSVAFWCNPISGHATLYWYQQILGQGPKLLIQFQNNGVVDDSQLPKDRFSAERLKGVDSTLKIQPAKLEDSAVYLCASSLGGASEYFGPGTRLTVT.

The rearrangement joins TRBV6-5 to TRBJ1-1; tentative D call: TRBD1 (6 bases). Germline V gene lookup returns CDR1 MNHEY and CDR2 SVGAGI. The CDR3 covers 12 residues. V was trimmed by 6 bases and J by 7 bases, leaving 12 bases between them. DNA of the CDR3: TGTGCCAGCAGACAGGGAGGGATTGAAGCTTTCTTT. This encodes CASRQGGIEAFF.

The V and J genes are TRBV7-2 and TRBJ2-7; TRBD2 matches 10 bases. The V segment lost 5 bases and the J segment 0 bases; nucleotides outside the gene matches: 4. Looked up from germline, CDR1 is SGHTA and CDR2 is FQGNSA. The CDR3 totals 15 residues. The CDR3: CASSPSGGNSYEQYF. The CDR3, as DNA: TGTGCCAGCAGCCCTAGCGGGGGAAACTCCTACGAGCAGTACTTC.

This chain links TRBV12-2 with TRBJ2-1; TRBD1, the D gene given by the table, was not confirmed from the DNA. TRBV12-2 is reported as a pseudogene. This CDR3 has 14 amino acids. The CDR3, as DNA: TGTGCAAGTCGCCCTGGGACACCGGGAAATGAGCAGTTCTTC. Its protein product is CASRPGTPGNEQFF.

The chain uses TRBV30 and TRBJ1-1; D is undetermined. The CDR3 is 12 amino acids. Trimming left V 7 bases short and J 1 base short, with 10 bases between. The germline V gene has CDR1 GTSNPN and CDR2 SVGIG (reference sequence). As DNA, the CDR3 is TGTGCCTTGGAGTCGAAGAACACTGAAGCTTTCTTT. Translation: CALESKNTEAFF.

J is TRBJ1-2 and V is TRBV6-5; 8 bases fit TRBD1. The CDR3 sequence is 13 residues long. Germline lookup yields CDR1 MNHEY and CDR2 SVGAGI. The V segment lost 6 bases and the J segment 5 bases; nucleotides outside the gene matches: 5. The DNA of the CDR3 is TGTGCCAGCAGCAGACAGGGGAGTTATGGCTACACCTTC. Amino acids: CASSRQGSYGYTF.

The rearrangement links TRBV9 to TRBJ2-4; maybe TRBD2 (5 bases). The germline V gene has CDR1 SGDLS and CDR2 YYNGEE. The V and J ends lost 0 bases and 3 bases respectively, with 7 bases between them. The CDR3 contains 14 residues. CDR3 DNA sequence: TGTGCCAGCAGCGTAGGGGGAGTCAAAAACATTCAGTACTTC. This encodes CASSVGGVKNIQYF.

This chain links TRBV7-9 with TRBJ2-7; 7 nucleotides align to TRBD1. Germline trimming cut 4 bases from V and 5 bases from J; bases unmatched to any gene: 11. CDR1 and CDR2 from the germline V gene are SEHNR and FQNEAQ (reference sequence). This CDR3 has 15 amino acids. The CDR3 loop is CASSSRQGERNEQYF. In nucleotides, the CDR3 is TGTGCCAGCAGCTCTCGACAGGGAGAGAGGAACGAGCAGTACTTC.

The rearrangement links TRBV10-3 to TRBJ1-4, with 8 bases matching TRBD1. Per the germline V gene, CDR1 is ENHRY and CDR2 is SYGVKD. The CDR3 has 16 residues. Trimming cost V 4 bases and J 0 bases; bases outside gene matches: 4. The chain's CDR3 is CAISADRGATNEKLFF. The CDR3 nucleotides are TGTGCCATCAGTGCCGACAGGGGCGCAACTAATGAAAAACTGTTTTTT.

The chain carries TRBV3-1 (or the pseudogene TRBV3-2) and TRBJ2-5; D unclear. The CDR3 runs 14 residues. Germline V gene lookup returns CDR1 LGHDT and CDR2 YNNKEL (reference sequence). Trimming removed 4 bases from V and 5 bases from J, with 14 bases in between. The CDR3, as DNA: TGTGCCAGCAGCCGCGAGCCAGGCCATGAGACCCAGTACTTC. Its translation: CASSREPGHETQYF.

This clone was counted once. CDR3 sequence: CASSTGGNEQFF. The CDR3 nucleotides read TGTGCCAGCAGTACAGGGGGCAATGAGCAGTTCTTC. The V call is TRBV6-5, the J call TRBJ2-1, with 8 bases identical to TRBD1. The germline V gene has CDR1 MNHEY and CDR2 SVGAGI. The CDR3 is made up of 12 amino acids. V lost 5 bases, J lost 6 bases, and 0 bases stayed unmatched.

The V gene is TRBV6-2 or TRBV6-3, the J gene TRBJ2-3; weak D call: TRBD2 (6 bases). CDR3 size: 15 residues. Germline values: CDR1 MNHEY, CDR2 SVGEGT. Trimming removed 2 bases from V and 1 base from J, with 10 bases in between. The CDR3 sequence is CASSYLASGTDTQYF. The CDR3 bases are TGTGCCAGCAGTTACCTGGCTAGCGGCACAGATACGCAGTATTTT.

V and J are TRBV28 and TRBJ2-5, with 7 nucleotides matching TRBD2. The V segment lost 7 bases and the J segment 5 bases; nucleotides outside the gene matches: 4. CDR1 MDHEN and CDR2 SYDVKM come from the germline V gene. The CDR3 sequence is 12 residues long. Here the CDR3 reads CASNAGVETQYF. The CDR3 region has the DNA TGTGCCAGCAACGCGGGGGTGGAGACCCAGTACTTC.

The chain couples TRBV30 to TRBJ2-5, with D tentatively TRBD2 (5 bases). Germline lookup yields CDR1 GTSNPN and CDR2 SVGIG (reference sequence). V dropped 4 bases and J dropped 3 bases, with 9 bases sitting between them. The CDR3 has 12 residues. The CDR3 region is CAWTRGKETQYF. CDR3 coding DNA: TGTGCCTGGACTAGAGGGAAAGAGACCCAGTACTTC.

The V call is TRBV6-2 or TRBV6-3, the J call TRBJ2-7; D is possibly TRBD1 (5 bases). CDR1 MNHEY and CDR2 SVGEGT come from the germline V gene. Trimming removed 4 bases from V and 2 bases from J, with 12 bases in between. The CDR3 consists of 14 residues. DNA for the CDR3: TGTGCCAGCAGTTCTATCCAGGACACCTACGAGCAGTACTTC. Translating gives CASSSIQDTYEQYF.

V is TRBV13 and J is TRBJ1-4; no definite D call. CDR1 and CDR2 (germline): PRHDT, FYEKMQ (reference sequence). The V end lost 5 bases, the J end lost 4 bases, and 11 bases lay between the germline ends. This CDR3 region has 14 residues. CDR3 protein: CASSARQLNEKLFF. The CDR3 coding sequence is TGTGCCAGCAGCGCCCGACAACTTAATGAAAAACTGTTTTTT.

In its sample, this clone was seen once. The chain employs TRBV7-2 and TRBJ2-3, with 8 bases lining up with TRBD2. Germline CDR1 is SGHTA and CDR2 is FQGNSA. The CDR3 contains 16 residues. With 1 base clipped from V and 0 bases from J, the junction kept 3 bases outside the gene matches. The CDR3 coding sequence is TGTGCCAGCAGCTTAGTCGGGGGGGGAAGCACAGATACGCAGTATTTT. It codes for CASSLVGGGSTDTQYF.

The rearrangement links TRBV25-1 to TRBJ1-3; no definite D call. This CDR3 has 14 amino acids. V dropped 3 bases and J dropped 0 bases, with 6 bases sitting between them. Germline CDR1 MGHDK, CDR2 SYGVNS. In DNA form, the CDR3 reads TGTGCCAGCAGTGATAGCTTCTCTGGAAACACCATATATTTT. It encodes CASSDSFSGNTIYF.

The V gene is TRBV9, the J gene TRBJ2-1; maybe TRBD1 (6 bases). The germline gives CDR1 SGDLS, CDR2 YYNGEE. V gave up 2 bases and J gave up 6 bases, with 12 bases separating them. The CDR3 has 14 amino acids. The CDR3 DNA sequence: TGTGCCAGCAGCGTTAGTGGGACAAGCAATGAGCAGTTCTTC. Translation gives CASSVSGTSNEQFF.

The chain carries TRBV30 and TRBJ2-2, with D perhaps TRBD2 (5 bases). The V and J ends lost 8 bases and 4 bases respectively, with 14 bases between them. Germline CDR1 is GTSNPN and CDR2 is SVGIG (reference sequence). The CDR3 length is 13 residues. The CDR3 DNA reads TGTGCCATAGGGCGGGTTTTCACCGGGGAGCTGTTTTTT. Amino acids: CAIGRVFTGELFF.

The V gene is TRBV4-3, the J gene TRBJ2-3; TRBD2 is a possible D gene (5 bases). Trimming left V 1 base short and J 5 bases short, with 16 bases between. Germline loops: CDR1 LGHNA, CDR2 YSLEER. The CDR3 is made up of 16 amino acids. The CDR3 spells CASSQAPSGRGDTQYF. DNA of the CDR3: TGCGCCAGCAGCCAAGCCCCCTCCGGCCGGGGAGATACGCAGTATTTT.

The rearrangement uses TRBV5-5 and TRBJ1-3; D call uncertain. CDR3 length equals 14 residues. Trimming removed 6 bases at V and 0 bases at J, with 10 bases between. The germline V gene has CDR1 SGHKS and CDR2 YYEKEE (reference sequence). The CDR3 protein is CASMTESSGNTIYF. CDR3 nucleotide sequence: TGTGCCAGCATGACGGAGAGCTCTGGAAACACCATATATTTT. Drawing the rest from reference TRBV5-5 and TRBJ1-3, the complete variable domain is DAGVTQSPTHLIKTRGQQVTLRCSPISGHKSVSWYQQVLGQGPQFIFQYYEKEERGRGNFPDRFSARQFPNYSSELNVNALLLGDSALYLCASMTESSGNTIYFGEGSWLTVV.

The V and J genes are TRBV5-6 and TRBJ2-5, with D possibly matching TRBD2 (5 bases). This CDR3 region has 12 residues. Germline CDR1 and CDR2: SGHDT and YYEEEE. V shed 7 bases and J shed 8 bases, with 15 bases lying between them. CDR3 protein: CASAVPTGTQYF. The CDR3 bases are TGTGCCAGCGCGGTTCCCACGGGAACCCAGTACTTC.